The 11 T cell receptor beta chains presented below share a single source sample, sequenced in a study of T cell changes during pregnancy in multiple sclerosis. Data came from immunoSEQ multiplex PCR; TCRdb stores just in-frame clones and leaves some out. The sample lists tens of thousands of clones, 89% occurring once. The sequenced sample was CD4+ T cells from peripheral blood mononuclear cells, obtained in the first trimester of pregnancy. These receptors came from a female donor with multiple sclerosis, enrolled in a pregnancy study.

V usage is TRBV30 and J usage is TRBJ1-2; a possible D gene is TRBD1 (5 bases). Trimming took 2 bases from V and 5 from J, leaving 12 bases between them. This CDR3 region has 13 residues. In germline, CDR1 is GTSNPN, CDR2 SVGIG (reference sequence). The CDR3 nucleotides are TGTGCCTGGAGTTTCAGGGAATTGTATGGCTACACCTTC. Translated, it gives CAWSFRELYGYTF.

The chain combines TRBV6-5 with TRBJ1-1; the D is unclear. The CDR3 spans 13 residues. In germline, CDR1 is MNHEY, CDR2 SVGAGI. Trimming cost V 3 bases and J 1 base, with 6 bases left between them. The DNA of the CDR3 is TGTGCCAGCAGTTATCTAGGGAACACTGAAGCTTTCTTT. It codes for CASSYLGNTEAFF.

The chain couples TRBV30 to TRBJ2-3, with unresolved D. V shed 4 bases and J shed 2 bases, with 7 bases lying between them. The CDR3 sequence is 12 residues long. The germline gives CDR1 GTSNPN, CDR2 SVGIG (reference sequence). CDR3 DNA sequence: TGTGCCTGGACCAGAAACACAGATACGCAGTATTTT. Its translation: CAWTRNTDTQYF.

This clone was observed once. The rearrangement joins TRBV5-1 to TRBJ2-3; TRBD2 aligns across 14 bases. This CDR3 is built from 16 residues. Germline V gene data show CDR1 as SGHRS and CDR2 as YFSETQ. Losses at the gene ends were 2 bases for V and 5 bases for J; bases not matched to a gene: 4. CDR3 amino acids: CASSFGTSGGEDTQYF. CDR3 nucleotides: TGCGCCAGCAGCTTTGGGACTAGCGGGGGAGAAGATACGCAGTATTTT.

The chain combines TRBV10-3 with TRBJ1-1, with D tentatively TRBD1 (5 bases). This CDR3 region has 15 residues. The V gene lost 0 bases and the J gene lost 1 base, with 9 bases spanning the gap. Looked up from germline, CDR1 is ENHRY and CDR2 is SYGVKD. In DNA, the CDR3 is TGTGCCATCAGTGAGTCGACGGGGGGGAACACTGAAGCTTTCTTT. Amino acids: CAISESTGGNTEAFF.

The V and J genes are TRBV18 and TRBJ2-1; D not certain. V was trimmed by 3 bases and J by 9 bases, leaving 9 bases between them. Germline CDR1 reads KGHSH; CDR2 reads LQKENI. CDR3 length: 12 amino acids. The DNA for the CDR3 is TGTGCCAGCTCACCCGGAGCGCGTGAGCAGTTCTTC. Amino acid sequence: CASSPGAREQFF.

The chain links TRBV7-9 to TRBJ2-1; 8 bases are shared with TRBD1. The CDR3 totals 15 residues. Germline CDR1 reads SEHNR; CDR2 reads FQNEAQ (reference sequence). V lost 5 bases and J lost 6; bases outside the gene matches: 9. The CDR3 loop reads CASSQPDRGGNEQFF. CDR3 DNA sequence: TGTGCCAGCAGCCAACCCGACAGGGGAGGCAATGAGCAGTTCTTC.

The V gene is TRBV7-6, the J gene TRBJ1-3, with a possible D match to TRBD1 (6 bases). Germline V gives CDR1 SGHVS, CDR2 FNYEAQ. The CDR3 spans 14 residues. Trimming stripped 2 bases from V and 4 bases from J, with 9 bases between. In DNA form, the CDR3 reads TGTGCCAGCAGCTTAAAGGGGGACGGAAACACCATATATTTT. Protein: CASSLKGDGNTIYF.

The CDR3 nucleotides are TGTGCCAGCAGTGTTGATGACAGAGAATATGGCTACACCTTC. It yields the protein CASSVDDREYGYTF. The gene calls are TRBV7-2 and TRBJ1-2; weak D call: TRBD1 (5 bases). The CDR3 consists of 14 residues. The germline V and J ends were trimmed by 6 bases and 5 bases, with 16 bases remaining between them. CDR1 SGHTA and CDR2 FQGNSA come from the germline V gene.

CDR3 residues: CASRDTAPRYSNQPQHF. DNA for the CDR3: TGTGCCAGCAGAGACACTGCTCCGCGTTATAGCAATCAGCCCCAGCATTTT. The rearrangement joins TRBV28 to TRBJ1-5; no reliable D call. Germline V gene data show CDR1 as MDHEN and CDR2 as SYDVKM. The CDR3 contains 17 residues. The ends were cut back, 6 bases at V and 0 bases at J, with 18 bases in the middle.

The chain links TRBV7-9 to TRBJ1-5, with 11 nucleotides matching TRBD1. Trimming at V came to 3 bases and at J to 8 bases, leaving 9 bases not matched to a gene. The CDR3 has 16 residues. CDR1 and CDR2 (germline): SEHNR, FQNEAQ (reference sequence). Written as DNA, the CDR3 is TGTGCCAGCAGCTTGGCGGACAGGGGGCCGGGTAAGCCCCAGCATTTT. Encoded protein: CASSLADRGPGKPQHF.